This T cell receptor (beta chain) comes out of a study of T cell responses to AZD1222 COVID-19 vaccine (dated by TCRdb to about 2021). Regarding the complete study: Because spike-specific TCR depth and breadth did not differ between the two schedules, AZD1222 recipients who got a second dose at roughly 4 weeks were pooled with those who got a second dose at roughly 12 weeks. TCR sequencing was performed for roughly 250 trial participants, of whom about 200 were given two doses of AZD1222 and approximately 26 were given two doses of MenACWY control vaccine. Trial participants were enrolled by age into 18-55, 56-69 and 70-plus year subgroups, with roughly 160, 29 and 62 TCR-sequenced participants respectively.

What the study reported, not specific to this receptor: CD4 TCRs associated with the vaccine covered the entire spike protein, and the dominant responses were in regions 160-218 and 743-854. Because no samples from the day 14 peak response were available, repertoires could be characterized only after the peak T cell response. In the small 56-69-year group, the increase in depth fell short of significance, most likely because of low power. Conclusions about previously exposed vaccinees are limited because only five to seven AZD1222 recipients were SARS-CoV-2 seropositive at baseline. Participants were mostly white British, with more females than males. The authors suggested clonal diversity may have been underestimated. After two AZD1222 doses, spike-specific TCR breadth and depth were significantly higher than at day 0 and than in MenACWY recipients. Nearly half of unique spike-specific TCRs reportedly recognized epitopes outside regions mutated in the B.1.351 and B.1.1.7 variants.

The CDR3 regions of human TCRbeta chains were analyzed by immunosequencing. In the original analysis: TCRs in the repertoires were matched against a reference library of SARS-CoV-2-specific TCRs that had been generated with the MIRA antigen-specificity platform. Breadth meant the fraction of unique TCRs that were SARS-CoV-2-associated, whereas depth meant the fraction of total T cells that were SARS-CoV-2-associated. Each spike-specific TCR was assigned to its reactive spike region and to a CD4 or CD8 class using the MIRA data. Log10-transformed breadth and depth values were compared by one-way ANOVA with Sidak's multiple comparisons tests. Held by TCRdb, this immuneACCESS table contains in-frame sequences only and omits some clones. Under half of the omission traces to an unresolved V gene where checked; the cause of the rest is unknown. V and J calls and clone size come straight from that table; D and trimming were deduced from the DNA. This sample holds roughly 70,000 clones; 85% were observed only once. Roughly 20% of the sample belongs to the ten largest clones.

The time point label of this sample denotes: baseline before first vaccination. Samples from vaccinated people were obtained from the UK trials COV001 and COV002, which included a single-blind randomized controlled phase 2/3 trial of AZD1222 (ChAdOx1 nCoV-19) in healthy adults. Trial participant PBMC samples were collected at day 0 and day 28 after the second dose for TCRbeta chain sequencing. CDR1 SGHRS and CDR2 YFSETQ are derived from the germline V gene. Relative to germline, V is missing 5 bases and J is missing 5 bases, with 5 bases of the junction outside any gene match. Inclusive of the bounding cysteine and phenylalanine, the CDR3 is 15 residues long. Only the CDR3 region is kept as DNA, spanning 45 bases read in frame from base 1. With regard to this clone: No cognate antigen has been identified for it. Base qualities are not at hand, and no much larger clone is one base apart.

The specimen comprised peripheral blood, sampled on day 0 of AZD1222 vaccination. The TCR was taken from an adult in good health. The chain is assembled from TRBV5-1 and TRBJ2-2, with TRBD1 identical over 11 junction bases. CDR3 loop: CASRPGTGGTGELFF. The base sequence is TGCGCCAGCAGGCCCGGGACAGGGGGGACCGGGGAGCTGTTTTTT.